Presented here are 20 T cell receptor beta chains from one specimen sequenced in a study of lung T cells in sarcoidosis with Löfgren's syndrome. TCRdb re-called the reads through MiXCR, storing one row per CDR3 protein. This table has about 63,000 distinct CDR3 sequences, 21% appearing once. The specimen was CD4+ T cells from PBMCs. The receptors come from a human donor with sarcoidosis (Löfgren's syndrome or another form), or a control subject (not recorded which).

This clonotype came up many times. The chain is built from TRBV28 and TRBJ2-1; D remains ambiguous. Germline V gene lookup returns CDR1 MDHEN and CDR2 SYDVKM. The CDR3 is 10 amino acids. Trimming shortened V by 2 bases and J by 8 bases, and 1 base separated the two germline ends. The chain's CDR3 is CASSLHEQFF. CDR3 DNA sequence: TGTGCCAGCAGTTTACATGAGCAGTTCTTC.

As concerns this clonotype: A read error is possible here, since a much larger clone lies one base away. The chain employs TRBV28 and TRBJ2-1; 10 bases match TRBD2. Germline CDR1 MDHEN, CDR2 SYDVKM. The CDR3 is 14 amino acids. CDR3: CASSSGGAYNEQLF. CDR3 DNA: TGTGCCAGCAGTAGCGGGGGGGCTTACAATGAGCAGCTCTTC.

This clonotype was seen many times. The chain combines TRBV28 with TRBJ2-3, with TRBD2 identical over 10 bases. Germline V CDR1 and CDR2: MDHEN, SYDVKM. V gave up 5 bases and J gave up 0 bases; unmatched junction bases: 8. The CDR3 has 17 residues. CDR3 DNA sequence: TGTGCCAGCAGTACCCTAAGCGGGAGGGCTAGCACAGATACGCAGTATTTT. Residues: CASSTLSGRASTDTQYF.

This clonotype was recorded many times. V gene TRBV7-2 combines with J gene TRBJ2-6; 12 bases line up with TRBD2. Germline values: CDR1 SGHTA, CDR2 FQGNSA. With 5 bases clipped from V and 0 bases from J, the junction kept 5 bases outside the gene matches. CDR3 size: 18 residues. The CDR3 DNA reads TGTGCCAGCAGCCAGGGACTAGCGGGCAGCTCTGGGGCCAACGTCCTGACTTTC. It is translated as CASSQGLAGSSGANVLTF.

This clonotype was detected many times. The rearrangement links TRBV20-1 to TRBJ1-2; D unresolved. Germline V gene sequence: CDR1 DFQATT, CDR2 SNEGSKA (reference sequence). CDR3 size: 12 residues. V shed 8 bases and J shed 4 bases, with 14 bases lying between them. The CDR3 loop reads CSPSSRAYGYTF. CDR3 bases: TGCAGTCCCTCATCCCGGGCCTATGGCTACACCTTC.

On this clonotype itself: Sequence at one end of the junction differs from germline and may be a read error. This chain connects TRBV12-3 or TRBV12-4 to TRBJ1-1; the D is unclear. The CDR3 is made up of 12 amino acids. The CDR3 loop is CASSLMSTEDFF. The CDR3 DNA reads as TGTGCCAGCAGTCTAATGAGCACTGAAGATTTCTTT.

This clonotype was seen repeatedly, ten times or more. This chain uses TRBV6-1 with TRBJ1-5, with D maybe TRBD1 (5 bases). Looked up from germline, CDR1 is MNHNS and CDR2 is SASEGT. This CDR3 comprises 14 residues. Trimming pared 0 bases from V and 2 bases from J, leaving 5 bases between. CDR3 DNA sequence: TGTGCCAGCAGTGAAGCGACAGGCAATCAGCCCCAGCATTTT. It is translated as CASSEATGNQPQHF.

The V and J genes are TRBV18 and TRBJ2-1, with D possibly TRBD2 on 7 matching bases. CDR3 length: 15 amino acids. V was trimmed by 4 bases and J by 7 bases, leaving 17 bases between them. Per the germline V gene, CDR1 is KGHSH and CDR2 is LQKENI. The CDR3 spells CASSHRGAGENEQFF. The CDR3 nucleotides read TGTGCCAGCTCACACCGGGGGGCTGGGGAGAATGAGCAGTTCTTC.

This clonotype has a handful of counts. This chain uses TRBV5-1 with TRBJ1-5; unclear D gene. The CDR3 contains 15 residues. Trimming removed 0 bases at V and 0 bases at J, with 7 bases between. Germline loops: CDR1 SGHRS, CDR2 YFSETQ. CDR3 amino acids: CASSLDDHSNQPQHF. As DNA, the CDR3 is TGCGCCAGCAGCTTGGACGACCATAGCAATCAGCCCCAGCATTTT. Full variable domain (missing parts from reference TRBV5-1 and TRBJ1-5): KAGVTQTPRYLIKTRGQQVTLSCSPISGHRSVSWYQQTPGQGLQFLFEYFSETQRNKGNFPGRFSGRQFSNSRSEMNVSTLELGDSALYLCASSLDDHSNQPQHFGDGTRLSIL.

This clonotype has only a few counts. J is TRBJ1-4 and V is TRBV2; D might be TRBD1 (5 bases). The V gene's germline CDR1 is SNHLY and CDR2 FYNNEI. V gave up 5 bases and J gave up 8 bases, with 12 bases separating them. This CDR3 contains 13 residues. CDR3 sequence (DNA): TGTGCCAGCAGTCCCTCTGGGGCGGAAAAACTGTTTTTT. It yields the protein CASSPSGAEKLFF.

The chain recombines TRBV9 with TRBJ2-7; no clear D. Trimming took off 9 bases at V and 3 bases at J, with 19 bases between the two ends. Per germline, CDR1 SGDLS and CDR2 YYNGEE. The CDR3 loop spans 14 amino acids. This chain's CDR3 is CATYLTRRYYEQYV. In nucleotides, the CDR3 is TGTGCCACCTATCTGACACGACGATACTACGAGCAGTACGTC.

Ten or more counts support this clonotype. V is TRBV6-2 or TRBV6-3 and J is TRBJ2-3, with D unresolved. Germline V gives CDR1 MNHEY, CDR2 SVGEGT. This CDR3 region has 15 residues. V lost 2 bases and J 4 bases, leaving 13 bases between the germline ends. DNA for the CDR3: TGTGCCAGCAGTTACCTCCAGACACCCCCAGATACGCAGTATTTT. It encodes CASSYLQTPPDTQYF.

The sample holds many counts of this clonotype. The rearrangement uses TRBV7-9 and TRBJ2-3, with 13 bases fitting TRBD2. The CDR3 consists of 19 residues. Germline assignment: CDR1 SEHNR and CDR2 FQNEAQ (reference sequence). With 4 bases clipped from V and 0 bases from J, the junction kept 10 bases outside the gene matches. CDR3 DNA: TGTGCCAGCAGCTCGCCAACTAGCGGGGGGGCGGGCAGCACAGATACGCAGTATTTT. This codes for CASSSPTSGGAGSTDTQYF. Full variable domain (rest looked up from reference TRBV7-9 and TRBJ2-3): DTGVSQNPRHKITKRGQNVTFRCDPISEHNRLYWYRQTLGQGPEFLTYFQNEAQLEKSRLLSDRFSAERPKGSFSTLEIQRTEQGDSAMYLCASSSPTSGGAGSTDTQYFGPGTRLTVL.

This clonotype was observed at least ten times. This chain joins TRBV7-6 and TRBJ2-7, with D tentatively TRBD2 (6 bases). The V gene's germline CDR1 is SGHVS and CDR2 FNYEAQ. V lost 0 bases and J 3 bases, leaving 12 bases between the germline ends. This CDR3 has 15 amino acids. The CDR3 sequence: CASSLAVSGGYEQYF. CDR3 DNA sequence: TGTGCCAGCAGCTTAGCTGTATCCGGGGGCTACGAGCAGTACTTC.

The chain joins TRBV7-9 to TRBJ2-5, with 8 bases aligning to TRBD2. The CDR3 loop spans 16 amino acids. The germline CDR1 and CDR2 sequences are SEHNR and FQNEAQ (reference sequence). V shed 2 bases, J shed 2 bases, and the junction held 7 bases outside the gene matches. For the CDR3, the DNA is TGTGCCAGCAGCTTAACCATACTAGCGGCACAAGAGACCCAGTACTTC. Translation: CASSLTILAAQETQYF. The whole variable domain, filled in from reference TRBV7-9 and TRBJ2-5, reads DTGVSQNPRHKITKRGQNVTFRCDPISEHNRLYWYRQTLGQGPEFLTYFQNEAQLEKSRLLSDRFSAERPKGSFSTLEIQRTEQGDSAMYLCASSLTILAAQETQYFGPGTRLLVL.

There are many counts of this clonotype. The J gene is TRBJ1-4, the V gene TRBV6-2 or TRBV6-3; D is unclear. There are 15 residues in the CDR3. Germline-derived CDR1 and CDR2 are MNHEY and SVGEGT. Trimming stripped 7 bases from V and 8 bases from J, with 20 bases between. The DNA of the CDR3 is TGTGCCAGCACCGAAGAGGGTAGAATGTCCGAAAAACTGTTTTTT. Translation: CASTEEGRMSEKLFF.

The rearrangement joins TRBV18 to TRBJ1-1; perhaps TRBD1 as D (5 bases). Per germline, CDR1 KGHSH and CDR2 LQKENI. V was shortened by 0 bases and J by 1 base, with 12 bases between the two germline ends. This CDR3 has 16 amino acids. CDR3 loop: CASSPPGGRGNTEAFF. The CDR3, as DNA: TGTGCCAGCTCACCACCCGGGGGAAGAGGGAACACTGAAGCTTTCTTT.

Many counts were recorded for this clonotype. The rearrangement uses TRBV24-1 and TRBJ2-5; D is perhaps TRBD1 (6 bases). The V gene lost 10 bases and the J gene lost 6 bases, with 17 bases spanning the gap. The germline CDR1 and CDR2 sequences are KGHDR and SFDVKD. The CDR3 is made up of 13 amino acids. The CDR3 DNA sequence: TGTGCCACAGGACAGATTAATGACCAGACCCAGTACTTC. Residues: CATGQINDQTQYF.

The rearrangement uses TRBV29-1 and TRBJ2-3, with D perhaps matching TRBD2 (5 bases). Germline CDR1 and CDR2: SQVTM and ANQGSEA. Between the trimmed V and J ends, which lost 6 bases and 6 bases, there was a span of 13 bases. The CDR3 consists of 12 residues. CDR3 amino acids: CSVTTGRDTQYF. In DNA, the CDR3 is TGCAGCGTGACTACCGGCAGGGATACGCAGTATTTT.

The J gene is TRBJ1-1, the V gene TRBV5-1; possibly TRBD1 for D (6 bases). Germline CDR1 and CDR2: SGHRS and YFSETQ. V lost 0 bases, J lost 0 bases, and 15 bases lay in between. CDR3 length: 17 residues. CDR3 region: CASSLAPTGGLNTEAFF. CDR3 DNA: TGCGCCAGCAGCTTGGCCCCGACAGGAGGCTTGAACACTGAAGCTTTCTTT. Full variable domain (remainder filled in from reference TRBV5-1 and TRBJ1-1): KAGVTQTPRYLIKTRGQQVTLSCSPISGHRSVSWYQQTPGQGLQFLFEYFSETQRNKGNFPGRFSGRQFSNSRSEMNVSTLELGDSALYLCASSLAPTGGLNTEAFFGQGTRLTVV.